Below are 14 T cell receptor beta chains sequenced from a single sample in a study of technical replicates of blood from a handful of donors. TCRdb's table, derived via immunoSEQ multiplex PCR, lists solely in-frame clones and lacks some. Of 72,000 or so clones detected, 94% appear once; the ten largest clones hold approximately 0.4%. The source material was T cells isolated from PBMCs. The source is a human donor in good health.

The gene calls are TRBV2 and TRBJ2-7; possible D gene TRBD1, 6 bases. V lost 5 bases and J lost 5, with 10 bases in between. The CDR3 length is 12 residues. Germline V gene sequence: CDR1 SNHLY, CDR2 FYNNEI. The CDR3 DNA sequence: TGTGCCAGCAGTCCACAGGGCAACGAGCAGTACTTC. Its translation: CASSPQGNEQYF.

The chain couples TRBV4-1 to TRBJ1-1, with D unresolved. The V end was cut by 0 bases, the J end by 5 bases, with 10 bases between. The CDR3 is 14 residues long. Per germline, CDR1 MGHRA and CDR2 YSYEKL. CDR3 sequence (DNA): TGCGCCAGCAGCCAAGATTTGGCCAGAACTGAAGCTTTCTTT. Its translation is CASSQDLARTEAFF.

V is TRBV5-1 and J is TRBJ2-7; 7 bases line up with TRBD1. The CDR3 spans 15 residues. From germline, CDR1 is SGHRS and CDR2 YFSETQ. J gave up 2 bases and V 5 bases, and 10 bases lay outside the gene matches. Written as DNA, the CDR3 is TGCGCCAGCAGGGATCGACAGGGCCTAACCTACGAGCAGTACTTC. Its protein is CASRDRQGLTYEQYF.

The chain couples TRBV6-5 to TRBJ2-2, with D tentatively TRBD2 (5 bases). Germline CDR1 and CDR2: MNHEY and SVGAGI. There are 13 residues in the CDR3. V was trimmed by 2 bases and J by 7 bases, leaving 8 bases between them. The CDR3 nucleotides read TGTGCCAGCAGTTACGAGGGCAACGGGGAGCTGTTTTTT. This gives the protein CASSYEGNGELFF.

The V call is TRBV10-3, the J call TRBJ1-3, with D uncertain. This CDR3 spans 13 amino acids. V was shortened by 7 bases and J by 2 bases, with 9 bases between the two germline ends. The germline V gene encodes CDR1 ENHRY and CDR2 SYGVKD. Here the CDR3 reads CAITPGAGNTIYF. The CDR3 region has the DNA TGTGCCATCACCCCCGGGGCTGGAAACACCATATATTTT.

The rearrangement joins TRBV15 to TRBJ2-5, with 7 bases aligning to TRBD1. CDR3 length: 14 amino acids. With 0 bases clipped from V and 10 bases from J, the junction kept 8 bases outside the gene matches. Germline V gives CDR1 LNHNV, CDR2 YYDKDF (reference sequence). CDR3 sequence (DNA): TGTGCCACCAGCAGAGATAGGAGGTCAGGGGGCCAGTACTTC. Protein product: CATSRDRRSGGQYF.

V and J are TRBV5-1 and TRBJ2-3; D is unresolved. Germline V CDR1 and CDR2: SGHRS, YFSETQ. V lost 2 bases to trimming and J lost 5 bases, with 12 bases between them. The CDR3 runs to 14 residues. DNA for the CDR3: TGCGCCAGCAGCTTTACGGCCGCGGAAGATACGCAGTATTTT. This codes for CASSFTAAEDTQYF.

This sequence joins TRBV7-2 and TRBJ2-1, with 14 positions matching TRBD2. The CDR3 loop spans 15 amino acids. CDR1 is SGHTA and CDR2 is FQGNSA in the germline V gene. The V gene end was trimmed by 4 bases and the J gene end by 7 bases; junction bases not matched to a gene: 3. The CDR3 DNA sequence: TGTGCCAGCAGCTCCGGGACTAGCGGGAGAAATGAGCAGTTCTTC. Translated, it gives CASSSGTSGRNEQFF.

V is TRBV11-3 and J is TRBJ2-7; D is undetermined. This CDR3 contains 12 residues. The V end lost 5 bases, the J end lost 0 bases, and 5 bases lay between the germline ends. Germline CDR1 is SGHNT and CDR2 is YENEEA. In nucleotides, the CDR3 is TGTGCCAGCAGCCGTCTCTCCTACGAGCAGTACTTC. Its translation: CASSRLSYEQYF.

This chain uses TRBV18 with TRBJ1-5, with 9 bases lining up with TRBD1. The germline gives CDR1 KGHSH, CDR2 LQKENI. This CDR3 has 16 residues. V was pared by 3 bases and J by 5 bases, with 8 bases of the junction left unmatched. DNA of the CDR3: TGTGCCAGCTCACCGGTGGGACAGGGCAGGCATCAGCCCCAGCATTTT. This translates into CASSPVGQGRHQPQHF.

The CDR3 is CATSRDLSGNTIYF. The CDR3 coding sequence is TGTGCCACCAGCAGAGACCTCTCTGGAAACACCATATATTTT. This chain joins TRBV15 and TRBJ1-3, with no clear D. The CDR3 is made up of 14 amino acids. The ends were cut back, 0 bases at V and 0 bases at J, with 3 bases in the middle. Germline lookup yields CDR1 LNHNV and CDR2 YYDKDF (reference sequence). The full variable domain, in which reference TRBV15 and TRBJ1-3 provide the parts outside the CDR3, is DAMVIQNPRYQVTQFGKPVTLSCSQTLNHNVMYWYQQKSSQAPKLLFHYYDKDFNNEADTPDNFQSRRPNTSFCFLDIRSPGLGDTAMYLCATSRDLSGNTIYFGEGSWLTVV.

This chain connects TRBV5-1 to TRBJ1-4; 7 bases map to TRBD1. Germline V gene lookup returns CDR1 SGHRS and CDR2 YFSETQ. J lost 7 bases, V lost 0 bases, and 6 bases had no gene match. The CDR3 runs to 15 residues. For the CDR3, the DNA is TGCGCCAGCAGCTTGGGGGACAGCCTTTCTGAAAAACTGTTTTTT. This codes for CASSLGDSLSEKLFF.

The chain couples TRBV6-6 to TRBJ1-2, with TRBD1 matching 7 bases. The V and J ends lost 5 bases and 6 bases, in that order; junction bases with no gene match: 12. In germline, CDR1 is MNHNY, CDR2 SVGAGI (reference sequence). The CDR3 length is 15 residues. The DNA of the CDR3 is TGTGCCAGCAGTCCCCGTGGACAGGTACTCCATGGCTACACCTTC. Protein product: CASSPRGQVLHGYTF.

Here the CDR3 reads CASSLRALSSPDTQYF. The CDR3, as DNA: TGCGCCAGCAGCTTGAGGGCTCTTTCTAGCCCAGATACGCAGTATTTT. This chain joins TRBV5-1 and TRBJ2-3; perhaps TRBD2 as D (5 bases). The V end was cut by 1 base, the J end by 4 bases, with 16 bases between. The CDR3 sequence is 16 residues long. The germline V gene has CDR1 SGHRS and CDR2 YFSETQ. Full variable domain (rest looked up from reference TRBV5-1 and TRBJ2-3): KAGVTQTPRYLIKTRGQQVTLSCSPISGHRSVSWYQQTPGQGLQFLFEYFSETQRNKGNFPGRFSGRQFSNSRSEMNVSTLELGDSALYLCASSLRALSSPDTQYFGPGTRLTVL.